The clone carrying this T cell receptor beta chain is labeled as medium-sized. The antigen remains undetermined. This sample is part of a study of read filtering for tumor transcriptome and immune sequencing. On the study more broadly: Per sample, TCR-region reads ranged about 4 to 11 million by IR-seq, roughly 80 to 1273 by RNA-seq. The study, taken as a whole, reports: Without single-read clonotypes, shared clonotype proportions correlated more between IR-seq and RNA-seq. The sorted CD138-negative fraction was a mixed bone marrow immune population, not purified T cells.

From roughly 400 ng of RNA, a library with molecular barcoded alpha/delta and beta/gamma adaptors was made. Using its own MiXCR run on the reads, TCRdb lists one record per CDR3 protein. The sample carries about 90,000 distinct CDR3 sequences, 9% to 15% recorded once. This CDR3 contains 15 residues. Germline V gene data show CDR1 as SGHTA and CDR2 as FQGTGA. The ends lost 4 bases at V and 2 bases at J; junction bases unmatched: 4. Sequencing input: a population of CD138-negative cells sorted from bone marrow. The TCR originated in a donor over 35 with multiple myeloma. The rearrangement joins TRBV7-3 to TRBJ2-1, with TRBD2 matching 8 bases. CDR3 DNA sequence: TGTGCCAGCAGCTCCGGCGGGGGGACCTACAATGAGCAGTTCTTC. Protein product: CASSSGGGTYNEQFF. The variable domain in full, with the rest retrieved from reference TRBV7-3 and TRBJ2-1, is GAGVSQTPSNKVTEKGKYVELRCDPISGHTALYWYRQSLGQGPEFLIYFQGTGAADDSGLPNDRFFAVRPEGSVSTLKIQRTERGDSAVYLCASSSGGGTYNEQFFGPGTRLTVL.